The 5 T cell receptor beta chains reported below all come from one sample, sequenced in a study of blood T cell repertoires in COVID-19. Assay used: immunoSEQ multiplex PCR; TCRdb lists only in-frame clones, some missing. The profile shows roughly 210,000 clones, about nine tenths of them singletons. Sequencing was carried out using PBMCs or T cells enriched from blood (not recorded which). These receptors were taken from a man aged 30-40 years in a cohort exposed to, infected with or recovered from COVID-19 (not recorded which).

The chain combines TRBV4-1 with TRBJ2-7, with 9 nucleotides matching TRBD1. The CDR3 contains 14 residues. V trimming: 4 bases; J trimming: 2 bases; junction bases outside the gene matches: 3. Looked up from germline, CDR1 is MGHRA and CDR2 is YSYEKL. DNA for the CDR3: TGCGCCAGCAGCCTACAGGGGGCCCCCTACGAGCAGTACTTC. Protein sequence: CASSLQGAPYEQYF.

V and J are TRBV4-3 and TRBJ2-1; D may be TRBD2 (5 bases). CDR3 length equals 17 residues. V lost 0 bases, J lost 7 bases, and 19 bases lay in between. The germline CDR1 and CDR2 sequences are LGHNA and YSLEER. CDR3 DNA sequence: TGCGCCAGCAGCCAAGATCTAGTACTAGTTGGGGAAAATGAGCAGTTCTTC. It yields the protein CASSQDLVLVGENEQFF.

The chain has TRBV7-9 and TRBJ2-7; 7 bases are shared with TRBD2. Germline CDR1 and CDR2: SEHNR and FQNEAQ (reference sequence). Trimming removed 7 bases from V and 4 bases from J; junction bases left unmatched: 10. CDR3 length equals 14 residues. This chain's CDR3 is CASTATGGLYEQYF. Here the CDR3 DNA reads TGTGCCAGCACCGCGACGGGGGGACTGTACGAGCAGTACTTC.

The chain carries TRBV18 and TRBJ2-5; 10 nucleotides align to TRBD1. CDR1 is KGHSH, CDR2 LQKENI, per germline. The CDR3 sequence is 15 residues long. V shed 6 bases, J shed 5 bases, and the junction held 9 bases outside the gene matches. CDR3 DNA sequence: TGTGCCAGCTCCCGGCCCGGGACAGGGGTCGAGACCCAGTACTTC. It encodes CASSRPGTGVETQYF. The entire variable domain, with the rest obtained from reference TRBV18 and TRBJ2-5, is as follows: NAGVMQNPRHLVRRRGQEARLRCSPMKGHSHVYWYRQLPEEGLKFMVYLQKENIIDESGMPKERFSAEFPKEGPSILRIQQVVRGDSAAYFCASSRPGTGVETQYFGPGTRLLVL.

The V gene is TRBV9, the J gene TRBJ2-1; D perhaps matches TRBD2 (6 bases). The germline V and J ends were trimmed by 2 bases and 3 bases, with 12 bases remaining between them. The CDR3 extends over 15 amino acids. Germline V gene sequence: CDR1 SGDLS, CDR2 YYNGEE. This chain's CDR3 is CASSVEMGGYNEQFF. CDR3 nucleotides: TGTGCCAGCAGCGTCGAGATGGGGGGCTACAATGAGCAGTTCTTC.